This passage covers 22 T cell receptor beta chains from one sample sequenced in a study of blood T cell repertoires in COVID-19. The data were produced by immunoSEQ multiplex PCR, yet TCRdb's version contains in-frame clones alone and is incomplete. The top ten clones hold approximately 5.1% of a sample with around 270,000 clones, around nine tenths of them seen once. What was sequenced was peripheral blood. The receptors come from an older woman with COVID-19, enrolled during active disease.

V usage is TRBV2 and J usage is TRBJ2-7; TRBD2 might be the D (7 bases). V was clipped by 7 bases and J by 5 bases, with 21 bases between them. CDR3 length: 15 amino acids. Germline loops: CDR1 SNHLY, CDR2 FYNNEI. For the CDR3, the DNA is TGTGCCAGCATGCGGCGAGGGGGGGAGGGCCACGAGCAGTACTTC. Its protein is CASMRRGGEGHEQYF. Full variable domain (remainder filled in from reference TRBV2 and TRBJ2-7): EPEVTQTPSHQVTQMGQEVILRCVPISNHLYFYWYRQILGQKVEFLVSFYNNEISEKSEIFDDQFSVERPDGSNFTLKIRSTKLEDSAMYFCASMRRGGEGHEQYFGPGTRLTVT.

This rearrangement joins TRBV21-1 to TRBJ2-1; the table's TRBD2 call for D was not verified on the DNA. TRBV21-1 constitutes a pseudogene. The CDR3 extends over 14 amino acids. The CDR3 protein is CARVVAGGPGEQFF. The CDR3 coding sequence is TGTGCCAGAGTTGTAGCGGGAGGGCCTGGTGAGCAGTTCTTC.

The chain employs TRBV19 and TRBJ2-5, with 7 bases fitting TRBD1. CDR1 and CDR2 from the germline V gene are LNHDA and SQIVND (reference sequence). V shed 5 bases, J shed 4 bases, and the junction held 4 bases outside the gene matches. This CDR3 has 13 residues. The CDR3 nucleotides are TGTGCCAGTAGTCCCAGGGGGACAGAGACCCAGTACTTC. Its translation: CASSPRGTETQYF.

The rearrangement uses TRBV6-5 and TRBJ2-1; 9 bases line up with TRBD1. Per germline, CDR1 MNHEY and CDR2 SVGAGI. V lost 5 bases and J lost 5; bases outside the gene matches: 7. The CDR3 runs 15 residues. The CDR3 sequence: CASSPQTGGDNEQFF. CDR3 nucleotides: TGTGCCAGCAGTCCACAGACAGGGGGGGACAATGAGCAGTTCTTC.

The V gene is TRBV9, the J gene TRBJ1-1; maybe TRBD1 (5 bases). The CDR3 runs to 15 residues. CDR1 is SGDLS and CDR2 is YYNGEE in the germline V gene. Trimming left V 0 bases short and J 8 bases short, with 17 bases between. The CDR3 nucleotides are TGTGCCAGCAGCGTAGGAACAGGTGGGTCATCGGAAGCTTTCTTT. Amino acid sequence: CASSVGTGGSSEAFF. Filled out from reference TRBV9 and TRBJ1-1, the complete variable domain reads DSGVTQTPKHLITATGQRVTLRCSPRSGDLSVYWYQQSLDQGLQFLIQYYNGEERAKGNILERFSAQQFPDLHSELNLSSLELGDSALYFCASSVGTGGSSEAFFGQGTRLTVV.

The chain carries TRBV28 and TRBJ1-4; TRBD1 is a possible D gene (6 bases). CDR3 length: 16 residues. V shed 11 bases and J shed 4 bases, with 23 bases lying between them. CDR1 is MDHEN, CDR2 SYDVKM, per germline. CDR3 coding DNA: TGTGCCTCCTCCGAGGGGGGGGCGCCGGTTAATGAAAAACTGTTTTTT. Its protein product is CASSEGGAPVNEKLFF.

The chain is built from TRBV27 and TRBJ2-3; D is perhaps TRBD1 (5 bases). The CDR3 spans 17 residues. The V end was cut by 5 bases, the J end by 4 bases, with 22 bases between. From germline, CDR1 is MNHEY and CDR2 SMNVEV (reference sequence). CDR3 DNA sequence: TGTGCCAGCAGTCTAATCGCCCAGGGTTTCGACTCAGATACGCAGTATTTT. It yields the protein CASSLIAQGFDSDTQYF.

V and J are TRBV7-6 and TRBJ2-1; 8 bases fit TRBD2. The CDR3 consists of 16 residues. The J segment lost 7 bases and the V segment lost 5 bases, leaving 13 bases of the junction unmatched. Germline CDR1 SGHVS, CDR2 FNYEAQ. Here the CDR3 DNA reads TGTGCCAGCAGCCCACAAGCGGGAGTCTGGGTGAATGAGCAGTTCTTC. Translating it yields CASSPQAGVWVNEQFF.

The J gene is TRBJ2-7, the V gene TRBV9, with 8 nucleotides matching TRBD2. The CDR3 has 15 amino acids. The junction had 11 bases not matched to a gene; V was cut back by 0 bases and J by 9 bases. The V gene's germline CDR1 is SGDLS and CDR2 YYNGEE. CDR3 amino acids: CASSVGLAGPAGQYF. The DNA for the CDR3 is TGTGCCAGCAGCGTAGGGCTAGCGGGCCCCGCGGGGCAGTACTTC.

This clone occurred once. The chain couples TRBV9 to TRBJ2-5; tentative D call: TRBD2 (7 bases). Germline V gene sequence: CDR1 SGDLS, CDR2 YYNGEE. The CDR3 sequence is 14 residues long. V was cut by 4 bases and J by 5 bases, with 15 bases left in between. The CDR3 region is CASSLRGRWETQYF. Here the CDR3 DNA reads TGTGCCAGCAGCCTGCGGGGGCGCTGGGAGACCCAGTACTTC.

The rearrangement uses TRBV4-2 and TRBJ1-5, with D possibly being TRBD1 (6 bases). V lost 0 bases and J lost 0, with 15 bases in between. This CDR3 is 18 amino acids long. Germline V gene data show CDR1 as LGHNA and CDR2 as YNFKEQ. This CDR3 is CASSQDWGRGGSNQPQHF. CDR3 coding DNA: TGTGCCAGCAGCCAAGATTGGGGGAGAGGGGGTAGCAATCAGCCCCAGCATTTT.

DNA for the CDR3: TGTGCCAGCAGTTACGTACAGGGGGCGGGAGCTTTCTTT. Amino acid sequence: CASSYVQGAGAFF. The chain has TRBV6-2 or TRBV6-3 and TRBJ1-1; 9 bases are a match to TRBD1. CDR1 is MNHEY, CDR2 SVGEGT, per germline. The CDR3 has 13 amino acids. The V gene end was trimmed by 2 bases and the J gene end by 10 bases; junction bases not matched to a gene: 5.

The table lists this clone with a count of one. The chain links TRBV27 to TRBJ2-7, with unresolved D. Germline V gene lookup returns CDR1 MNHEY and CDR2 SMNVEV (reference sequence). CDR3 size: 13 residues. Between the trimmed V and J ends, which lost 6 bases and 5 bases, there was a span of 14 bases. The CDR3 reads CASSRVFRDEQYF. CDR3 sequence (DNA): TGTGCCAGCAGCCGTGTTTTCCGAGACGAGCAGTACTTC.

The chain couples TRBV18 to TRBJ2-7; 8 bases are shared with TRBD1. The junction had 8 bases not matched to a gene; V was cut back by 6 bases and J by 10 bases. The germline CDR1 and CDR2 sequences are KGHSH and LQKENI. The CDR3 contains 12 residues. This chain's CDR3 is CASSHGQGIQYF. The DNA of the CDR3 is TGTGCCAGCTCGCATGGACAGGGAATACAGTACTTC. The full variable domain, its missing parts supplied by reference TRBV18 and TRBJ2-7, is NAGVMQNPRHLVRRRGQEARLRCSPMKGHSHVYWYRQLPEEGLKFMVYLQKENIIDESGMPKERFSAEFPKEGPSILRIQQVVRGDSAAYFCASSHGQGIQYFGPGTRLTVT.

CDR3 nucleotide sequence: TGCGCCAGCAGTGTGGGGAGCGGTTGGGGCACAGATACGCAGTATTTT. Translation: CASSVGSGWGTDTQYF. V and J are TRBV5-1 and TRBJ2-3, with D perhaps TRBD2 (5 bases). Trimming stripped 5 bases from V and 1 base from J, with 17 bases between. Looked up from germline, CDR1 is SGHRS and CDR2 is YFSETQ. The length of the CDR3 is 16 residues.

The gene calls are TRBV5-1 and TRBJ1-5; D possibly corresponds to TRBD1 (6 bases). This CDR3 comprises 17 residues. Germline CDR1 SGHRS, CDR2 YFSETQ. The V gene lost 2 bases and the J gene lost 0 bases, with 15 bases spanning the gap. The CDR3 region has the DNA TGCGCCAGCAGCTTCGAGGGGGGGCCCTCTAGCAATCAGCCCCAGCATTTT. Encoded protein: CASSFEGGPSSNQPQHF.

This clone appeared once. The CDR3 loop reads CASTKGLAGGGEQYF. The CDR3 nucleotides are TGTGCCAGTACTAAGGGACTAGCGGGAGGTGGCGAGCAGTACTTC. The chain has TRBV19 and TRBJ2-7; 15 nucleotides align to TRBD2. CDR3 size: 15 residues. Germline CDR1 reads LNHDA; CDR2 reads SQIVND (reference sequence). V trimming: 7 bases; J trimming: 6 bases; junction bases outside the gene matches: 7.

This clone was picked up many times. The chain carries TRBV10-3 and TRBJ1-2; maybe TRBD1 (6 bases). CDR1 is ENHRY and CDR2 is SYGVKD in the germline V gene. The CDR3 spans 12 residues. V lost 4 bases to trimming and J lost 6 bases, with 9 bases between them. CDR3 coding DNA: TGTGCCATCAGTGGGACAGCCGATGGCTACACCTTC. Its translation is CAISGTADGYTF.

This clone occurred once. The chain carries TRBV20-1 and TRBJ2-1, with TRBD2 matching 15 bases. CDR3 length equals 17 residues. Germline CDR1 DFQATT, CDR2 SNEGSKA (reference sequence). After removal of 3 bases from V and 3 bases from J, the junction contained 6 bases not matched to a gene. The CDR3 region has the DNA TGCAGTGCTAGTCCCGGGACTAGCGGGGGGATCTACAATGAGCAGTTCTTC. It is translated as CSASPGTSGGIYNEQFF.

The chain carries TRBV6-5 and TRBJ1-2; D is uncertain. Trimming left V 8 bases short and J 6 bases short, with 19 bases between. The CDR3 is 14 amino acids. In germline, CDR1 is MNHEY, CDR2 SVGAGI. CDR3 coding DNA: TGTGCCAGCCTTAAGACCGGGAAGGGCCATGGCTACACCTTC. It translates to CASLKTGKGHGYTF.

CDR3 bases: TGTGCCAGCAGTTTGGGAACAGGATTCAGGGACTATGGCTACACCTTC. Amino acid sequence: CASSLGTGFRDYGYTF. The rearrangement joins TRBV28 to TRBJ1-2, with D perhaps TRBD1 (5 bases). The CDR3 spans 16 residues. The V gene lost 3 bases and the J gene lost 3 bases, with 17 bases spanning the gap. Germline CDR1 and CDR2: MDHEN and SYDVKM.

V and J are TRBV28 and TRBJ2-2, with D possibly matching TRBD2 (5 bases). The CDR3 consists of 14 residues. Germline CDR1 is MDHEN and CDR2 is SYDVKM. Between the trimmed V and J ends, which lost 6 bases and 11 bases, there was a span of 19 bases. The CDR3 DNA is TGTGCCAGCAGCACTCGGCGGGCGATGATTGAGCTGTTTTTT. Amino acids: CASSTRRAMIELFF.